This is a list of T cell receptor beta chains from one sample in a study of breast tumors, draining lymph nodes, adjacent tissues. Using its own MiXCR run on the multiplex PCR reads, TCRdb lists one record per CDR3 protein. The table shows 200,000 to 300,000 distinct CDR3 sequences, with around 30% occurring only once. The sequenced sample was axillary lymph node tissue. These receptor sequences come from a female donor with breast cancer. Some clones in this sample may be carry-over from other donors' samples. Both conserved end residues are part of each CDR3. The order of the fields is CDR3 DNA, CDR3 protein, clone size, D gene, J gene, V gene. The D gene is left open where the match is weak. Clone size appears in some rows only: once, few, many, or a class for an expanded clone.

DNA: TGCAGCGCTCGTGGGGGTCTGAGCTACGAGCAGTACTTC; CDR3: CSARGGLSYEQYF; size: many; D: -; J: TRBJ2-7; V: TRBV20-1
DNA: -; CDR3: CASSVAPGSGSTIHF; size: once; D: -; J: TRBJ1-3; V: TRBV9
DNA: TGTGCCAGCAGTCACCCGATGACGGCGGGCGGAACAGAGACCCAGTACTTC; CDR3: CASSHPMTAGGTETQYF; size: once; D: -; J: TRBJ2-5; V: TRBV6-6
DNA: TGTGCCTGGAGCTTCTCTGGAAACACCATATATTTT; CDR3: CAWSFSGNTIYF; size: -; D: -; J: TRBJ1-3; V: TRBV30
DNA: TGCGCCAGCCGGGCGGGGGGAGGGCCGGGGGAGACCCAGTACTTC; CDR3: CASRAGGGPGETQYF; size: -; D: TRBD2; J: TRBJ2-5; V: TRBV10-1
DNA: TGTGCCAGCAGCCAAGGTGTAACGGATCAGCCCCAGCATTTT; CDR3: CASSQGVTDQPQHF; size: few; D: -; J: TRBJ1-5; V: TRBV3-1
DNA: TGTGCCAGCAGTGGACCAGGGGGCGCGGGTGAAAAACTGTTTTTT; CDR3: CASSGPGGAGEKLFF; size: -; D: TRBD1; J: TRBJ1-4; V: TRBV25-1
DNA: TGTGCCAGCAGGTCCGGGGCGCGTGATGCAACTAATGAAAAACTGTTTTTT; CDR3: CASRSGARDATNEKLFF; size: -; D: -; J: TRBJ1-4; V: TRBV25-1
DNA: TGTGCCAGCAGTTTATCCCCGGCTGGGGCCAACGTCCTGACTTTC; CDR3: CASSLSPAGANVLTF; size: few; D: -; J: TRBJ2-6; V: TRBV27
DNA: TGTGCCAGCAGCGAAACAGGGGGCGCCAAGCAGTACTTC; CDR3: CASSETGGAKQYF; size: many; D: TRBD1; J: TRBJ2-7; V: TRBV11-3
DNA: TGCGCCAGCAGCTTGGGGGGGACGGCAGAAAAACTGTTTTTT; CDR3: CASSLGGTAEKLFF; size: -; D: -; J: TRBJ1-4; V: TRBV5-1
DNA: TGTGCCACGGCCCGGGGTGGGGACACTGAAGCTTTCTTT; CDR3: CATARGGDTEAFF; size: -; D: -; J: TRBJ1-1; V: TRBV6-6
DNA: TGTGCCAGCAAGGACGCGAACACTGAAGCTTTCTTT; CDR3: CASKDANTEAFF; size: -; D: -; J: TRBJ1-1; V: TRBV25-1
DNA: TGTGCCAGCAGCTCACGGGACAGGGAGTTGTCGCAGTACTTC; CDR3: CASSSRDRELSQYF; size: many; D: TRBD1; J: TRBJ2-7; V: TRBV13
DNA: TGCGCCAGCAGCCAGGAGGGGGACTCTGGCTACACCTTC; CDR3: CASSQEGDSGYTF; size: many; D: -; J: TRBJ1-2; V: TRBV4-1
DNA: TGCAGTGCTAGAGATTTAGGACTGCAAAACATTCAGTACTTC; CDR3: CSARDLGLQNIQYF; size: many; D: -; J: TRBJ2-4; V: TRBV20-1
DNA: TGTGCCACCAGTGAGAGGTTTGGCGGCACAGATACGCAGTATTTT; CDR3: CATSERFGGTDTQYF; size: -; D: -; J: TRBJ2-3; V: TRBV24-1
DNA: TGTGCCTGGACTCTAGGGGTGGGTGACTATGGCTACACCTTC; CDR3: CAWTLGVGDYGYTF; size: few; D: -; J: TRBJ1-2; V: TRBV30
DNA: TGCAGTGCACGCCGGGAGGGGCTCCCCTACGAGCAGTACTTC; CDR3: CSARREGLPYEQYF; size: -; D: TRBD2; J: TRBJ2-7; V: TRBV20-1
DNA: TGCAGCGTCGCCCCCAGGACAGGGGCAAACTCCTACGAGCAGTACTTC; CDR3: CSVAPRTGANSYEQYF; size: -; D: TRBD1; J: TRBJ2-7; V: TRBV29-1
DNA: TGCGGTGCTAGAGCGGGACTAGCGGGAGTTAACAATGAGCAGTTCTTC; CDR3: CGARAGLAGVNNEQFF; size: -; D: TRBD2; J: TRBJ2-1; V: TRBV20-1
DNA: TGTGCCACCAGCAGAGTACGGGGGCGGGCCTACGAGCAGTACTTC; CDR3: CATSRVRGRAYEQYF; size: many; D: -; J: TRBJ2-7; V: TRBV15
DNA: TGTGCCACCAGTGGAGGGATGGGTAGGGCTTTCTTT; CDR3: CATSGGMGRAFF; size: -; D: -; J: TRBJ1-1; V: TRBV24-1
DNA: TGCGCCAGCAGTGTTATGGCGGGAGGACAAGAGACCCAGTACTTC; CDR3: CASSVMAGGQETQYF; size: -; D: TRBD2; J: TRBJ2-5; V: TRBV10-2
DNA: TGTGCCAGCAGCCAAGCCTCAGGACAGGGGAATGAAAAACTGTTTTTT; CDR3: CASSQASGQGNEKLFF; size: -; D: TRBD1; J: TRBJ1-4; V: TRBV4-2
DNA: TGTGCCACCCGGAGGGTAGAAGGGCAGCCCCAGCATTTT; CDR3: CATRRVEGQPQHF; size: many; D: -; J: TRBJ1-5; V: TRBV2
DNA: TGTGCCAGCAGTGAAGTTGGGACTAGAGATGAGCAGTTCTTC; CDR3: CASSEVGTRDEQFF; size: many; D: TRBD2; J: TRBJ2-1; V: TRBV2
DNA: TGCAGCGTTGAAATATCGACAAGCACTGAAGCTTTCTTT; CDR3: CSVEISTSTEAFF; size: few; D: -; J: TRBJ1-1; V: TRBV29-1
DNA: TGTGCCAGCTCGGAGGGAGGGGCGGGTAAAAACATTCAGTACTTC; CDR3: CASSEGGAGKNIQYF; size: -; D: TRBD2; J: TRBJ2-4; V: TRBV28
DNA: TGTGCCAGCAGTGAGTTCACAGGGGGATCTGTGCAGTACTTC; CDR3: CASSEFTGGSVQYF; size: many; D: TRBD1; J: TRBJ2-7; V: TRBV2
DNA: TGTGCCAGCAGTGGTCCGGGACTAGCGGCCGAGACCCAGTACTTC; CDR3: CASSGPGLAAETQYF; size: many; D: TRBD2; J: TRBJ2-5; V: TRBV25-1
DNA: TGCGCCAGCAGCTTGTTGGGTCCGGGACAGGGGGCATCTGAGCAGTTCTTC; CDR3: CASSLLGPGQGASEQFF; size: -; D: TRBD1; J: TRBJ2-1; V: TRBV5-1
DNA: TGTGCCAGCAGCCAAGCTAGCGGGAGGGACAATGAGCAGTTCTTC; CDR3: CASSQASGRDNEQFF; size: few; D: TRBD2; J: TRBJ2-1; V: TRBV3-1
DNA: TGTGCCAGCAGCTCAGATGATACGCAGTATTTT; CDR3: CASSSDDTQYF; size: many; D: -; J: TRBJ2-3; V: TRBV11-3
DNA: TGTGCCATCAGGGGGGACACAGATACGCAGTATTTT; CDR3: CAIRGDTDTQYF; size: -; D: -; J: TRBJ2-3; V: TRBV10-3
DNA: TGTGCCAGCCTCCCTGGCGGGAGCAACGAGCAGTACTTC; CDR3: CASLPGGSNEQYF; size: many; D: TRBD2; J: TRBJ2-7; V: TRBV10-3
DNA: TGTGCCACCAGCCCTTACGTCCAGGATGAGGATACGCAGTATTTT; CDR3: CATSPYVQDEDTQYF; size: many; D: -; J: TRBJ2-3; V: TRBV15
DNA: TGTGCCAGCAGTTCAACAGGGTCTCCTTCCGAGCAGTACTTC; CDR3: CASSSTGSPSEQYF; size: many; D: -; J: TRBJ2-7; V: TRBV7-2
DNA: TGTGCCAGCAGCTTTGGAGATGAAAAACTGTTTTTT; CDR3: CASSFGDEKLFF; size: many; D: -; J: TRBJ1-4; V: TRBV5-5
DNA: TGTGCCAGCAGCTATACAGGGGCCCGACAGCCCCAGCATTTT; CDR3: CASSYTGARQPQHF; size: few; D: TRBD1; J: TRBJ1-5; V: TRBV28
DNA: TGCAGTGCTAGAGAGGCAGGGGCCAACGTCCTGACTTTC; CDR3: CSAREAGANVLTF; size: once; D: -; J: TRBJ2-6; V: TRBV20-1
DNA: TGCAGTGCCGAACAGGAAGCCTACGAGCATTTT; CDR3: CSAEQEAYEHF; size: -; D: -; J: TRBJ1-5; V: TRBV20-1
DNA: TGTGCCAGTACTAAGGCGGGAGTCCACACCGGGGAGCTGTTTTTT; CDR3: CASTKAGVHTGELFF; size: -; D: TRBD2; J: TRBJ2-2; V: TRBV19
DNA: TGTGCCAGCAGCTTCAGGGGGCGGTTAGATACGCAGTATTTT; CDR3: CASSFRGRLDTQYF; size: many; D: TRBD1; J: TRBJ2-3; V: TRBV7-2
DNA: TGTGCCTGGAGTGCCGCCTTCTCCTCTGCCGAGCAGTACTTC; CDR3: CAWSAAFSSAEQYF; size: many; D: -; J: TRBJ2-7; V: TRBV30
DNA: TGTGCCAGCAGCTTACTAGCGGGGGGGGCGGCAGATACGCAGTATTTT; CDR3: CASSLLAGGAADTQYF; size: -; D: TRBD2; J: TRBJ2-3; V: TRBV7-6
DNA: TGCGCCAGCAGCTTGGGCGGGGCGGGGGATCAGCCCCAGCATTTT; CDR3: CASSLGGAGDQPQHF; size: many; D: -; J: TRBJ1-5; V: TRBV5-1
DNA: TGTGCCAGCAGCCAAGATCCTTTTCGTGGGAGCTCCTATAATTCACCCCTCCACTTT; CDR3: CASSQDPFRGSSYNSPLHF; size: -; D: -; J: TRBJ1-6; V: TRBV3-1